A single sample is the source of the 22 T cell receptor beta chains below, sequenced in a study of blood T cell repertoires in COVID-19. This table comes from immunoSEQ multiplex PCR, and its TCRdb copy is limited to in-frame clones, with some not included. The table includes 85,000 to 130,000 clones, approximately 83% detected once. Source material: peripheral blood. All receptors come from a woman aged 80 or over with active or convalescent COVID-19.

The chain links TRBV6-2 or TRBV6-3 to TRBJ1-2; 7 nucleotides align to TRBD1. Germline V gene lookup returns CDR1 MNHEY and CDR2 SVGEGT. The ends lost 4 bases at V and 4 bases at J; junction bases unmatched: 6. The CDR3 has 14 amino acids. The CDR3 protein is CASSWGQTLYGYTF. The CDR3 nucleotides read TGTGCCAGCAGTTGGGGACAGACCCTCTATGGCTACACCTTC.

CDR3 coding DNA: TGTGCCAGCAGCCCCCAAGGGGCAGTCAACTATGGCTACACCTTC. Translating it yields CASSPQGAVNYGYTF. J is TRBJ1-2 and V is TRBV3-1 (or the pseudogene TRBV3-2), with D perhaps matching TRBD1 (5 bases). V gave up 4 bases and J gave up 2 bases, with 14 bases separating them. Germline-derived CDR1 and CDR2 are LGHDT and YNNKEL (reference sequence). The CDR3 length is 15 residues.

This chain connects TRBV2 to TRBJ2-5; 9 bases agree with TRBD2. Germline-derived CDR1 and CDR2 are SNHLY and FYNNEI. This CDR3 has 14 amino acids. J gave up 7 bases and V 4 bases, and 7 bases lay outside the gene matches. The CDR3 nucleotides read TGTGCCAGCAGTGCCGGGACTAGCCTGGGGACCCAGTACTTC. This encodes CASSAGTSLGTQYF.

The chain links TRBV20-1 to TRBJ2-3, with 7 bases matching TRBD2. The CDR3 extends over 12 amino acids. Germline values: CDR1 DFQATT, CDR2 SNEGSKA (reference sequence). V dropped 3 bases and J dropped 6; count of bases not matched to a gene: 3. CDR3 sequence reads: CSASPGGDTQYF. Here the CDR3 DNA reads TGCAGTGCTAGTCCCGGGGGGGATACGCAGTATTTT.

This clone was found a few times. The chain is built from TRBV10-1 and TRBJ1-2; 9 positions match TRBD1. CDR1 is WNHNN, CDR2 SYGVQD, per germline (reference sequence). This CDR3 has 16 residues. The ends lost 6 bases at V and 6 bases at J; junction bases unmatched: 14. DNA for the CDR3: TGCGCCAGCAGGGATGTGGGACAGGGTGTTTGGAATGGCTACACCTTC. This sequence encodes CASRDVGQGVWNGYTF.

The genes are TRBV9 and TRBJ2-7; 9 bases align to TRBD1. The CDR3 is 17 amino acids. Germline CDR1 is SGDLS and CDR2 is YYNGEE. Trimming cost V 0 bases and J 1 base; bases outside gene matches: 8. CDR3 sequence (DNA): TGTGCCAGCAGCGTAGGTTTTTTGGGACAGGGATCCTACGAGCAGTACTTC. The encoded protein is CASSVGFLGQGSYEQYF.

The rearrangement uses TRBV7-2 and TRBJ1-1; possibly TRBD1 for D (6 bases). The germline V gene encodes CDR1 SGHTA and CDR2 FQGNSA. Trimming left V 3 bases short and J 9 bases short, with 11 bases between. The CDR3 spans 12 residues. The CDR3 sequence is CASSFRQDKAFF. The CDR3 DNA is TGTGCCAGCAGCTTCCGACAGGACAAAGCTTTCTTT.

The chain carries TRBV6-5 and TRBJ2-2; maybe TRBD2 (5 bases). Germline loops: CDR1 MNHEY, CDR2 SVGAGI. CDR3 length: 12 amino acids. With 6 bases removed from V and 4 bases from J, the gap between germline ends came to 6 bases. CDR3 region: CASSRGTGELFF. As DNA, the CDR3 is TGTGCCAGCAGCCGGGGCACCGGGGAGCTGTTTTTT.

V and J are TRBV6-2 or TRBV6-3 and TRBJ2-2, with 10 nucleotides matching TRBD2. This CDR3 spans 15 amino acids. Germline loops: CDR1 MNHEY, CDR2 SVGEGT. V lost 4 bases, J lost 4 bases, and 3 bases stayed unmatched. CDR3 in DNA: TGTGCCAGCAGTTCTAGCGGGAGTCCCACCGGGGAGCTGTTTTTT. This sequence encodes CASSSSGSPTGELFF.

CDR3 bases: TGTGCCTGGGCAACAGGGAAGACAGCCTATGGCTACACCTTC. This gives the protein CAWATGKTAYGYTF. J is TRBJ1-2 and V is TRBV30; tentatively, D is TRBD1 (6 bases). The CDR3 is 14 amino acids. Germline V CDR1 and CDR2: GTSNPN, SVGIG (reference sequence). V was trimmed by 5 bases and J by 4 bases, leaving 17 bases between them. Using reference TRBV30 and TRBJ1-2 for the parts outside the CDR3, the full variable domain is SQTIHQWPATLVQPVGSPLSLECTVEGTSNPNLYWYRQAAGRGLQLLFYSVGIGQISSEVPQNLSASRPQDRQFILSSKKLLLSDSGFYLCAWATGKTAYGYTFGSGTRLTVV.

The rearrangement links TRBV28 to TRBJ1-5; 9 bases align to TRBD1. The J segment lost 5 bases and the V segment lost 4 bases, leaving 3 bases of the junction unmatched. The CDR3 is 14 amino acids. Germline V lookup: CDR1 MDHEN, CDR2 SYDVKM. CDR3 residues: CASSSTGGHQPQHF. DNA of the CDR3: TGTGCCAGCAGTTCAACAGGGGGCCATCAGCCCCAGCATTTT.

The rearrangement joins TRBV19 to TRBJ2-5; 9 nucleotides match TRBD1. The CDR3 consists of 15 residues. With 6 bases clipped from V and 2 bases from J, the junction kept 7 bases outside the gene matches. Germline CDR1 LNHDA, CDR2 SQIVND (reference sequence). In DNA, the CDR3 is TGTGCCAGTAGAACGGGACAGGGAAAGCAAGAGACCCAGTACTTC. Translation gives CASRTGQGKQETQYF.

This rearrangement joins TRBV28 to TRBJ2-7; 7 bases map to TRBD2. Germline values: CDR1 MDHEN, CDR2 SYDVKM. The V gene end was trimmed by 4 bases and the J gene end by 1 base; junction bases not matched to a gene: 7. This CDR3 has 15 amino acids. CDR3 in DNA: TGTGCCAGCAGTTCCTCGAGCGGGGCGTCCTACGAGCAGTACTTC. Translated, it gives CASSSSSGASYEQYF.

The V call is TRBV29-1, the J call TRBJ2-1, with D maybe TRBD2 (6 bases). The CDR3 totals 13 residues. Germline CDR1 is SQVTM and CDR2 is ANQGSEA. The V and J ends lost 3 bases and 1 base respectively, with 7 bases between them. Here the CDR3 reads CSVEGGSYNEQFF. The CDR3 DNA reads TGCAGCGTTGAGGGGGGTTCCTACAATGAGCAGTTCTTC.

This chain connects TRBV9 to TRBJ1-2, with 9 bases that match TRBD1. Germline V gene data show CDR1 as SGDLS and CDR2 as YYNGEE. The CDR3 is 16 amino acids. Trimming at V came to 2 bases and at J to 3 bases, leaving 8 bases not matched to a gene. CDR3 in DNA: TGTGCCAGCAGCGTGACCCCGGGACAGGGCGACTATGGCTACACCTTC. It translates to CASSVTPGQGDYGYTF. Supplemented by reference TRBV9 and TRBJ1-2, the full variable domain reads DSGVTQTPKHLITATGQRVTLRCSPRSGDLSVYWYQQSLDQGLQFLIQYYNGEERAKGNILERFSAQQFPDLHSELNLSSLELGDSALYFCASSVTPGQGDYGYTFGSGTRLTVV.

CDR3 loop: CASSRPRAVYGYTF. CDR3 in DNA: TGTGCCAGCTCCCGGCCCAGGGCAGTCTATGGCTACACCTTC. The rearrangement uses TRBV18 and TRBJ1-2; D is possibly TRBD1 (5 bases). Germline-derived CDR1 and CDR2 are KGHSH and LQKENI. The CDR3 extends over 14 amino acids. The germline V and J ends were trimmed by 6 bases and 4 bases, with 15 bases remaining between them. Filled out from reference TRBV18 and TRBJ1-2, the complete variable domain reads NAGVMQNPRHLVRRRGQEARLRCSPMKGHSHVYWYRQLPEEGLKFMVYLQKENIIDESGMPKERFSAEFPKEGPSILRIQQVVRGDSAAYFCASSRPRAVYGYTFGSGTRLTVV.

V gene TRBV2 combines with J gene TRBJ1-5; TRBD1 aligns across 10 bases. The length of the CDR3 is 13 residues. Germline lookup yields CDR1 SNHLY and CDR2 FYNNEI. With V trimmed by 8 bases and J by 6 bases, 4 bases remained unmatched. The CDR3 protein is CASRRQGAQPQHF. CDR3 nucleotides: TGTGCCAGCCGGCGACAGGGGGCTCAGCCCCAGCATTTT.

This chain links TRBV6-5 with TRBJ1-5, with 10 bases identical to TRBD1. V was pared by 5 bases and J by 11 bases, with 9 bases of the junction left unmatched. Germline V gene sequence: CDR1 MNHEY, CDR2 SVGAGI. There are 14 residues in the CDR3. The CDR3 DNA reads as TGTGCCAGCAGTCTAGACAGGGGGCGGAATTCCCAGCATTTT. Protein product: CASSLDRGRNSQHF.

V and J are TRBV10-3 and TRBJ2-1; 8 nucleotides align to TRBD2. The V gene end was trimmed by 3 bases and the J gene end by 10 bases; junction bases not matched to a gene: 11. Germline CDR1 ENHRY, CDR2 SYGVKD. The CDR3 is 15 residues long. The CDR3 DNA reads TGTGCCATCAGTGAACTGGATTCTCAGCGGGGGGAGCAGTTCTTC. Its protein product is CAISELDSQRGEQFF.

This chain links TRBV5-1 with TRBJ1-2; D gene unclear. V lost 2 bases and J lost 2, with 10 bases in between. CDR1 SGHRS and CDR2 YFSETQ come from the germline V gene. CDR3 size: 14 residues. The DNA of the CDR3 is TGCGCCAGCAGCTTTGGCGGTCTGAACTATGGCTACACCTTC. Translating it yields CASSFGGLNYGYTF.

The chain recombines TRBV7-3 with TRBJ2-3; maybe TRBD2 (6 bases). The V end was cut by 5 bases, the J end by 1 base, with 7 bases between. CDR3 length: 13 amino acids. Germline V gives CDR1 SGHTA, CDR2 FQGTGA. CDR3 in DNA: TGTGCCAGCAGCATAGCGGGCACAGATACGCAGTATTTT. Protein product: CASSIAGTDTQYF.

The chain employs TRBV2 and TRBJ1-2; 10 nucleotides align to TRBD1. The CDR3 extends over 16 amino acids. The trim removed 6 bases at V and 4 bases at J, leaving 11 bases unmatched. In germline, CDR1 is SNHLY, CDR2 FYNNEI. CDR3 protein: CASRRTGGTGFYGYTF. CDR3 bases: TGTGCCAGCAGGAGGACAGGGGGGACCGGCTTCTATGGCTACACCTTC.